This paragraph covers one TCR beta chain sequence. Its antigen is not known. This record comes from a study of T cell repertoires in cytomegalovirus infection. Study context: Both a matching HLA type and CMV infection were indicated by public TCR beta signatures.

The CDR3 has 16 residues. CDR1 MNHEY and CDR2 SMNVEV come from the germline V gene (reference sequence). Between the trimmed V and J ends, which lost 6 bases and 3 bases, there was a span of 18 bases. From the reads, TCRdb called clonotypes with MiXCR, one entry per CDR3 protein. The sample has 80,000 to 95,000 distinct CDR3 sequences, about 31% seen once. The J gene is TRBJ1-5, the V gene TRBV27; D is possibly TRBD1 (6 bases). The source was CD8+ T cells from cultured PBMCs, collected from culture after CMV antigen stimulation. The TCR was taken from a human donor in good health (CMV status not recorded). Some clones in this sample may be carry-over from other donors' samples. CDR3 loop: CASRTRAGVLNQPQHF. CDR3 nucleotides: TGTGCCAGCAGAACTAGGGCAGGGGTCCTCAATCAGCCCCAGCATTTT.